The present TCR beta chain was sequenced within a study of cytomegalovirus exposure and HLA in healthy donors. Study-level information: The approximately 710 first-cohort repertoires and the 120 or so validation repertoires shared the same platform, a later analysis reported.

This table comes from immunoSEQ multiplex PCR, and its TCRdb copy is limited to in-frame clones, with some not included. The sample holds a few hundred thousand clones; roughly 88% are singletons and the top ten take over 13%. For this clone: Its antigen remains unidentified.

Study findings and constraints: TCR beta chains numbering 150 to 200 were designated cytomegalovirus-associated. Specificity of a few CMV-associated chains for CMV antigens was verified in vitro.

Trimming at V came to 2 bases and at J to 0 bases, leaving 1 base not matched to a gene. The CDR3 runs 16 residues. CDR1 and CDR2 (germline): MRHNA, SNTAGT. The genes are TRBV6-4 and TRBJ2-7, with 13 positions matching TRBD2. The receptor was derived from a woman aged 25 to 39 in good health and CMV-seropositive. The source material was PBMCs. CDR3 nucleotide sequence: TGTGCCAGCAGTGACGGACTAGCGGGGGCCTCCTACGAGCAGTACTTC. Protein sequence: CASSDGLAGASYEQYF.